This T cell receptor (beta chain) is from a study of blood T cell repertoires in COVID-19. Study at large: Acute and convalescent COVID-19 samples came from the United States, Italy and Spain. The analysed material was cDNA or gDNA that came from T cells, B-cell-depleted T cells, or PBMCs.

In germline, CDR1 is SGHNT, CDR2 YYREEE (reference sequence). The CDR3 length is 17 residues. The V gene end was trimmed by 3 bases and the J gene end by 1 base; junction bases not matched to a gene: 11. Original processing notes: Amplification with reference gene primers provided the estimates of nucleated cell counts. Profiled with immunoSEQ multiplex PCR; TCRdb holds only in-frame clones, not every one. That table furnishes V, J and clone size, whereas the DNA furnished D and trimming. Of about 300,000 clones in the sample, 75% to 90% were seen once. The J gene is TRBJ1-1, the V gene TRBV5-4; TRBD1 aligns across 8 bases. This TCR was sampled from a woman aged 50 to 60 with COVID-19, enrolled during active disease. The specimen was peripheral blood. As DNA, the CDR3 is TGTGCCAGCAGCTCCTACCCCTCTGGACAGGGGAACACTGAAGCTTTCTTT. Translation: CASSSYPSGQGNTEAFF.